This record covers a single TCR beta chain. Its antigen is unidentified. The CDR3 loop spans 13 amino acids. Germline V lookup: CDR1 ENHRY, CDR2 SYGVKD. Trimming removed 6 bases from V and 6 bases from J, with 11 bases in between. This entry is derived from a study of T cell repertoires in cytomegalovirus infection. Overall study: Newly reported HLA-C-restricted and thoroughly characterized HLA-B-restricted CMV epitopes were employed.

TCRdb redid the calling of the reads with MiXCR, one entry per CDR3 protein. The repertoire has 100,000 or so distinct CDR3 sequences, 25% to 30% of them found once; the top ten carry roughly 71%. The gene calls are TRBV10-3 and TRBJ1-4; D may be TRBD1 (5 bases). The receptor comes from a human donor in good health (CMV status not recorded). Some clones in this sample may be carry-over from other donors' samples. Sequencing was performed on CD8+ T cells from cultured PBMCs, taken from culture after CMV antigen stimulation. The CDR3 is CAIRDQGDEKLFF. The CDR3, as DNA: TGTGCCATCAGGGACCAGGGCGATGAAAAACTGTTTTTT.